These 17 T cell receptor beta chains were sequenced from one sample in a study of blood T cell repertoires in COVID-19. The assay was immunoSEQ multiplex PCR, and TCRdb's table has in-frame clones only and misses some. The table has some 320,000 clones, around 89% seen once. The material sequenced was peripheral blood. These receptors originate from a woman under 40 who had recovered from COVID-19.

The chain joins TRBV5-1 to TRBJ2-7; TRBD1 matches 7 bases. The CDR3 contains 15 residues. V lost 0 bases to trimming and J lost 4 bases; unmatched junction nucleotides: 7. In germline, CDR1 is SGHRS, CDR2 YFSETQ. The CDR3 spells CASSLVLGQRYEQYF. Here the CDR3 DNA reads TGCGCCAGCAGCTTGGTTTTGGGACAGAGATACGAGCAGTACTTC.

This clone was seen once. Here the CDR3 DNA reads TGTGCCAGCAGCCGAACAGACTCTGGAAACACCATATATTTT. Amino acids: CASSRTDSGNTIYF. The chain links TRBV9 to TRBJ1-3; D is undetermined. Looked up from germline, CDR1 is SGDLS and CDR2 is YYNGEE. V was trimmed by 4 bases and J by 0 bases, leaving 8 bases between them. CDR3 length: 14 residues.

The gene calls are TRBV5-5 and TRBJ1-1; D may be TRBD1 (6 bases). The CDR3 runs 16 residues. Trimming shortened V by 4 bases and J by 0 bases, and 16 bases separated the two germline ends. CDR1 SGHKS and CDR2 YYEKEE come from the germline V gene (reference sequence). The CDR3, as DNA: TGTGCCAGCAGCGCTCATCTAGGACAGCTGAACACTGAAGCTTTCTTT. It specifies CASSAHLGQLNTEAFF.

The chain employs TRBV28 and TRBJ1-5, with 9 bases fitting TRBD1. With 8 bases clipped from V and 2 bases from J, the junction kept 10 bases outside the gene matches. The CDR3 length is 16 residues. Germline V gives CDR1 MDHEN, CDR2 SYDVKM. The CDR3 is CASGQGSYFGNQPQHF. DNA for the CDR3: TGTGCCAGCGGACAGGGGAGCTATTTCGGCAATCAGCCCCAGCATTTT.

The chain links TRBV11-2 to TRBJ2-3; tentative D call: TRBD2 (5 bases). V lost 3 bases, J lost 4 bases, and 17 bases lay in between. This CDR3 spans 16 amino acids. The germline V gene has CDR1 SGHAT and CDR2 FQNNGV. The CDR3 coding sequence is TGTGCCAGCAGCTTCCAGGCTAGCCTTCCACCAGATACGCAGTATTTT. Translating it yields CASSFQASLPPDTQYF.

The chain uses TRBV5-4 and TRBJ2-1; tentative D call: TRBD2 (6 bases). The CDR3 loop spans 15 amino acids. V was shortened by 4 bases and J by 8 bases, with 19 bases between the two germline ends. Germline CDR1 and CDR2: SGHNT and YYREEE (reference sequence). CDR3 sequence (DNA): TGTGCCAGCAGCCTCGAGGGCCCAAGGAGGGATGAGCAGTTCTTC. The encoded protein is CASSLEGPRRDEQFF.

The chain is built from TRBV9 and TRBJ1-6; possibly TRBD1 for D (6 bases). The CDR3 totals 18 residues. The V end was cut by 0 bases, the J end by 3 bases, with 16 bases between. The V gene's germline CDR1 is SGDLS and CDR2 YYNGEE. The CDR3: CASSVDGGGGFYNSPLHF. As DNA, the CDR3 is TGTGCCAGCAGCGTAGATGGTGGGGGGGGCTTCTATAATTCACCCCTCCACTTT.

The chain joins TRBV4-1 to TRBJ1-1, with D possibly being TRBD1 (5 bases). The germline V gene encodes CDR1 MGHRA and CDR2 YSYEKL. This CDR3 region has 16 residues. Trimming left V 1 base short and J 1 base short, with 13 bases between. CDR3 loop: CASSQGQGSGNTEAFF. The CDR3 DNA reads TGCGCCAGCAGCCAAGGCCAGGGATCAGGGAACACTGAAGCTTTCTTT.

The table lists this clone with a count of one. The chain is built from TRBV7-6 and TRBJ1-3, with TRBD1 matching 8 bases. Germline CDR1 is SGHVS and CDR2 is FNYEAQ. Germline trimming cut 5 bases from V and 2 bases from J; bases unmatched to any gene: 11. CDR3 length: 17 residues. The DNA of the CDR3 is TGTGCCAGCAGCAACACACCGACAGGGGTGGCTGGAAACACCATATATTTT. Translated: CASSNTPTGVAGNTIYF. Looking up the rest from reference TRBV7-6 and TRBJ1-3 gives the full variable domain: GAGVSQSPRYKVTKRGQDVALRCDPISGHVSLYWYRQALGQGPEFLTYFNYEAQQDKSGLPNDRFSAERPEGSISTLTIQRTEQRDSAMYRCASSNTPTGVAGNTIYFGEGSWLTVV.

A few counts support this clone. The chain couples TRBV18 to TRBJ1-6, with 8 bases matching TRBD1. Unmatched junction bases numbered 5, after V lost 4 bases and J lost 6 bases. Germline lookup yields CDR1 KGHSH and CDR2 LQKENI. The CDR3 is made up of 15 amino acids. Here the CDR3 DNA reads TGTGCCAGCTCACGCGGACAGGGTCTTAATTCACCCCTCCACTTT. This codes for CASSRGQGLNSPLHF.

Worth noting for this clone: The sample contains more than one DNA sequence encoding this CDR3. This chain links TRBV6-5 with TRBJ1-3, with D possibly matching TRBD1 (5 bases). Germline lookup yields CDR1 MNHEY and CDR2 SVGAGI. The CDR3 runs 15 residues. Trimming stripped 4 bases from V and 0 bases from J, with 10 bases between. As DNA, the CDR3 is TGTGCCAGCAGTTCCACAGGCCGCTCTGGAAACACCATATATTTT. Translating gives CASSSTGRSGNTIYF.

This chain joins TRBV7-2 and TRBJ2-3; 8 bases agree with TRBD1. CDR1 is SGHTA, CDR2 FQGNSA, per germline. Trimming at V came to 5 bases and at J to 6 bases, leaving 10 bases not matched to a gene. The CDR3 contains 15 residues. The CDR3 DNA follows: TGTGCCAGCAGCCGGGCCGGACAGGGATTCGATACGCAGTATTTT. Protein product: CASSRAGQGFDTQYF.

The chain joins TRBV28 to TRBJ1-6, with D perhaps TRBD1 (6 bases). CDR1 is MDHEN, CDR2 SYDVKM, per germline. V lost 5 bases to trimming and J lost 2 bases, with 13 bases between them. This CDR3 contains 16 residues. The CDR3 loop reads CASSKRSGAYNSPLHF. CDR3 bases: TGTGCCAGCAGTAAAAGGTCAGGGGCCTATAATTCACCCCTCCACTTT.

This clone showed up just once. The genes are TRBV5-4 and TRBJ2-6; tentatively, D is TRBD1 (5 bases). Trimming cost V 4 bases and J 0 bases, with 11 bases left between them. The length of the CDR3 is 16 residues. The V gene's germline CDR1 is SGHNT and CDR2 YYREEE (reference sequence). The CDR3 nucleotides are TGTGCCAGCAGCAAGACAGAAACCTCTGGGGCCAACGTCCTGACTTTC. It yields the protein CASSKTETSGANVLTF.

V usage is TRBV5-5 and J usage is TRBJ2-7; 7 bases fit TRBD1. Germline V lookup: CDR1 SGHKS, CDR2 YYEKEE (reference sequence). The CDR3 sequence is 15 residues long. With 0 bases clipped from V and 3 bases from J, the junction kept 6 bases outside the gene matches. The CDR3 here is CASSLEGTDSYEQYF. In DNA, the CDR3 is TGTGCCAGCAGCTTGGAGGGGACAGACAGCTACGAGCAGTACTTC.

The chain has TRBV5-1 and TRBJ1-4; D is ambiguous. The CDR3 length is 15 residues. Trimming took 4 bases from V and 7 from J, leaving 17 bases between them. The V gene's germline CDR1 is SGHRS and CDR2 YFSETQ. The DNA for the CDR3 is TGCGCCAGCAGCCCACAGTTCGACACTTTTGAAAAACTGTTTTTT. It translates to CASSPQFDTFEKLFF.

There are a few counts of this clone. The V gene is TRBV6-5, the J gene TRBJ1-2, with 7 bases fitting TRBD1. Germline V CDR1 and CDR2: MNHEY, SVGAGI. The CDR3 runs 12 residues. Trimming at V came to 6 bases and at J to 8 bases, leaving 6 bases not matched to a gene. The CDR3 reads CASSRQGLGYTF. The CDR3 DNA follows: TGTGCCAGCAGCCGACAGGGTTTGGGCTACACCTTC.